Listed below are T cell receptor beta chains from one sample, sequenced in a study of blood T cells in healthy people across ages. TCRdb reanalysed the 5' RACE reads using MiXCR and keeps one entry per CDR3 protein. This table holds 1.5 million to 2 million distinct CDR3 sequences, about 49% found once. Sequenced sample: blood. The receptor set was obtained from a woman aged 40 to 50 in good health. Both conserved end residues are part of each CDR3. D genes are given only for firm matches. Where a row states a size, it is once, few, many or the class of an expanded clone; other rows omit it.

clone_size: NA
j_call: TRBJ2-5
d_call: NA
v_call: TRBV5-5
cdr3_nt: TGTGCCAGCAGCTTGGTGGTTCGCCGACTAGGGCCCGCAGAGACCCAGTACTTC
cdr3_aa: CASSLVVRRLGPAETQYF

clone_size: few
j_call: TRBJ2-4
d_call: TRBD1
v_call: TRBV20-1
cdr3_nt: TGCAGTGCTAGAGATGGGACAGGGCCTTCATTAGCCAAAAACATTCAGTACTTC
cdr3_aa: CSARDGTGPSLAKNIQYF

clone_size: many
j_call: TRBJ2-7
d_call: NA
v_call: TRBV29-1
cdr3_nt: TGCAGCGTTGGTGTGCTGGCGGGCCACTACGAGCAGTACTTC
cdr3_aa: CSVGVLAGHYEQYF

clone_size: many
j_call: TRBJ2-3
d_call: NA
v_call: TRBV28
cdr3_nt: TGTGCCAGCAGCCTATCGCCTGGAGATACGCAGTATTTT
cdr3_aa: CASSLSPGDTQYF

clone_size: few
j_call: TRBJ2-5
d_call: TRBD2
v_call: TRBV5-1
cdr3_nt: TGCGCCAGCAGCTTGGAAGGACTAGCGGGGGGCCACCAAGAGACCCAGTACTTC
cdr3_aa: CASSLEGLAGGHQETQYF

clone_size: NA
j_call: TRBJ2-3
d_call: NA
v_call: TRBV12-3/TRBV12-4
cdr3_nt: TGTGCCAGCAGTTTAGCGGAGGGTTCAGATACGCAGTATTTT
cdr3_aa: CASSLAEGSDTQYF

clone_size: NA
j_call: TRBJ2-1
d_call: NA
v_call: TRBV6-1
cdr3_nt: TGTGCCAGCAGTGAAAGAACAGGAGGCCAGTACCGCAATGAGCAGTTCTTC
cdr3_aa: CASSERTGGQYRNEQFF

clone_size: NA
j_call: TRBJ1-4
d_call: NA
v_call: TRBV6-5
cdr3_nt: TGTGCCAGCAGTCTATCGACAGGAGGTTATGAAAAACTGTTTTTT
cdr3_aa: CASSLSTGGYEKLFF

clone_size: NA
j_call: TRBJ2-5
d_call: TRBD2
v_call: TRBV10-3
cdr3_nt: TGTGCCATCGGGACTAGCGGGGGGGAAGAGACCCAGTACTTC
cdr3_aa: CAIGTSGGEETQYF

clone_size: once
j_call: TRBJ2-3
d_call: NA
v_call: TRBV7-9
cdr3_nt: TGTGCCAGCAGCGCGAGCCGAAGGCCAGATACGCAGTATTTT
cdr3_aa: CASSASRRPDTQYF

clone_size: NA
j_call: TRBJ2-5
d_call: TRBD2
v_call: TRBV6-5
cdr3_nt: TGTGCCAGCAGGCGAAGCGGGGTCCCAGAGACCCAGTACTTC
cdr3_aa: CASRRSGVPETQYF

clone_size: NA
j_call: TRBJ2-5
d_call: NA
v_call: TRBV7-2
cdr3_nt: TGTGCCAGCAGCTTAGCGATAAACAGCCAAGAGACCCAGTACTTC
cdr3_aa: CASSLAINSQETQYF

clone_size: many
j_call: TRBJ2-6
d_call: NA
v_call: TRBV7-2
cdr3_nt: TGTGCCACACACGGGCCCCTATCTGGGGCCAACGTCCTGACTTTC
cdr3_aa: CATHGPLSGANVLTF

clone_size: few
j_call: TRBJ2-1
d_call: TRBD1
v_call: TRBV11-2
cdr3_nt: TGTGCCAGCAGCCCCGGGACAGGGGGCCCCAACTACAATGAGCAGTTCTTC
cdr3_aa: CASSPGTGGPNYNEQFF

clone_size: NA
j_call: TRBJ2-3
d_call: TRBD2
v_call: TRBV27
cdr3_nt: TGTGCCAGCAGTTTGAGCGGCGGGGGAGCCCCCGCAGATACGCAGTATTTT
cdr3_aa: CASSLSGGGAPADTQYF

clone_size: NA
j_call: TRBJ1-5
d_call: NA
v_call: TRBV20-1
cdr3_nt: TGCAGTGCTAGAGCGCCACAGGGAGTTCAGCCCCAGCATTTT
cdr3_aa: CSARAPQGVQPQHF

clone_size: few
j_call: TRBJ2-7
d_call: NA
v_call: TRBV2
cdr3_nt: TGTGCCGGAGAAGGAGGGGGCGAGTACGAGCAGTACTTC
cdr3_aa: CAGEGGGEYEQYF

clone_size: few
j_call: TRBJ2-7
d_call: NA
v_call: TRBV2
cdr3_nt: TGTGCCAGCAGTGACCCCGCGGATAGCTCCTACGAGCAGTACTTC
cdr3_aa: CASSDPADSSYEQYF

clone_size: NA
j_call: TRBJ2-7
d_call: NA
v_call: TRBV28
cdr3_nt: TGTGCCAGCAGTGCACGGGGGCTCGACGAGCAGTACTTC
cdr3_aa: CASSARGLDEQYF

clone_size: NA
j_call: TRBJ2-4
d_call: TRBD2
v_call: TRBV15
cdr3_nt: TGTGCCACCAAATCTGGGACTAGCGGGGGCAACAAAAACATTCAGTACTTC
cdr3_aa: CATKSGTSGGNKNIQYF

clone_size: NA
j_call: TRBJ2-3
d_call: TRBD2
v_call: TRBV27
cdr3_nt: TGTGCCAGCAGTATCTTAGCGGGGTCCGGCACAGATACGCAGTATTTT
cdr3_aa: CASSILAGSGTDTQYF

clone_size: NA
j_call: TRBJ2-5
d_call: TRBD1
v_call: TRBV7-6
cdr3_nt: TGTGCCAGCAGCTCAAATAGACAGGGTGAAGTTGAAGAGACCCAGTACTTC
cdr3_aa: CASSSNRQGEVEETQYF

clone_size: few
j_call: TRBJ2-1
d_call: NA
v_call: TRBV18
cdr3_nt: TGTGCCAGCTCACCTGGCGACCGCGAGCAGTTCTTC
cdr3_aa: CASSPGDREQFF

clone_size: few
j_call: TRBJ1-6
d_call: TRBD1
v_call: TRBV5-1
cdr3_nt: TGCGCCAGCAGCTTGGAGGGACAGCAAAATTCACCCCTCCACTTT
cdr3_aa: CASSLEGQQNSPLHF

clone_size: NA
j_call: TRBJ2-5
d_call: NA
v_call: TRBV6-1
cdr3_nt: TGTGCCAGCAGTGAACGCGGGCAGCAAGAGACCCAGTACTTC
cdr3_aa: CASSERGQQETQYF

clone_size: few
j_call: TRBJ1-2
d_call: NA
v_call: TRBV7-9
cdr3_nt: TGTGCCAGCAACCTGGGCGCGGGACGCATTAGCTATGGCTACACCTTC
cdr3_aa: CASNLGAGRISYGYTF

clone_size: NA
j_call: TRBJ2-3
d_call: NA
v_call: TRBV9
cdr3_nt: TGTGCCAGCAGCGTAGCCCCCGCAGATACGCAGTATTTT
cdr3_aa: CASSVAPADTQYF

clone_size: few
j_call: TRBJ2-6
d_call: TRBD1
v_call: TRBV3-1
cdr3_nt: TGTGCCAGCAGCCCCTCCGGGACAGGGGGCGCCGTGGCCAACGTCCTGACTTTC
cdr3_aa: CASSPSGTGGAVANVLTF

clone_size: many
j_call: TRBJ2-5
d_call: NA
v_call: TRBV12-3/TRBV12-4
cdr3_nt: TGTGCCAGCAGTTTTGGGGAGGAGACCCAGTACTTC
cdr3_aa: CASSFGEETQYF

clone_size: NA
j_call: TRBJ2-1
d_call: NA
v_call: TRBV7-2
cdr3_nt: TGTACCAGCAGTTTAGCTGGGATAAGGGAGCAGTTCTTC
cdr3_aa: CTSSLAGIREQFF

clone_size: NA
j_call: TRBJ2-1
d_call: TRBD2
v_call: TRBV7-9
cdr3_nt: TGTGCCAGCGATAGCGGGGGGCCGACGTTCTTC
cdr3_aa: CASDSGGPTFF

clone_size: NA
j_call: TRBJ2-6
d_call: NA
v_call: TRBV13
cdr3_nt: TGTGCCAGCAGGCGGCGGACTGAACCTGTTGGGGCCAACGTCCTGACTTTC
cdr3_aa: CASRRRTEPVGANVLTF

clone_size: few
j_call: TRBJ2-7
d_call: TRBD2
v_call: TRBV4-2
cdr3_nt: TGTGCCAGCAGCCAAGATCTAGCGGACGAGCAGTACTTC
cdr3_aa: CASSQDLADEQYF

clone_size: NA
j_call: TRBJ1-2
d_call: TRBD1
v_call: TRBV7-6
cdr3_nt: TGTGCCGGCAGCTTCCGACAGGGTCAATTTGGCTATGGCTACACCTTC
cdr3_aa: CAGSFRQGQFGYGYTF

clone_size: NA
j_call: TRBJ2-3
d_call: NA
v_call: TRBV6-6
cdr3_nt: TGTGCCAGCAGCCCCGGGACTGCCGCGAGGGATACGCAGTATTTT
cdr3_aa: CASSPGTAARDTQYF

clone_size: once
j_call: TRBJ1-5
d_call: TRBD1
v_call: TRBV11-2
cdr3_nt: TGTGCCAGCAGCTCGAGTAGGGACAGGGGTCAGCCCCAGCATTTT
cdr3_aa: CASSSSRDRGQPQHF

clone_size: once
j_call: TRBJ1-2
d_call: NA
v_call: TRBV20-1
cdr3_nt: TGCAGTGCTCCTCAGGGGACTCTATATGGCTACACCTTC
cdr3_aa: CSAPQGTLYGYTF

clone_size: NA
j_call: TRBJ2-3
d_call: NA
v_call: TRBV14
cdr3_nt: TGTGCCAGCAGCCAAGGACCCAGGGGAAGCACAGATACGCAGTATTTT
cdr3_aa: CASSQGPRGSTDTQYF

clone_size: few
j_call: TRBJ2-1
d_call: NA
v_call: TRBV7-9
cdr3_nt: TGTGCCAGCAGCTTGGGGAGAGCAGCGATAAGCTCCTACAATGAGCAGTTCTTC
cdr3_aa: CASSLGRAAISSYNEQFF

clone_size: NA
j_call: TRBJ2-7
d_call: TRBD1
v_call: TRBV2
cdr3_nt: TGTGCCAGCAATCCCGGGACAGTGTACGAGCAGTACTTC
cdr3_aa: CASNPGTVYEQYF